These 19 T cell receptor beta chains came from one sample sequenced in a study of shared clonotypes between healthy human individuals. As defined, naive CD8 cells were CD45RO-negative and positively selected for CCR7, with terminally differentiated effector memory CD45RA+ cells excluded. Clones were read by immunoSEQ multiplex PCR, and TCRdb kept only the in-frame ones, dropping some. The sample shows roughly 2,000,000 clones, less than 95% of them seen only once. Material for sequencing was naive CD8+ T cells sorted from blood. The receptor set was obtained from a man between 18 and 29 years old in good health.

This chain joins TRBV7-9 and TRBJ1-1; TRBD1 agrees at 7 bases. Germline values: CDR1 SEHNR, CDR2 FQNEAQ (reference sequence). The V segment lost 1 base and the J segment 2 bases; nucleotides outside the gene matches: 7. This CDR3 spans 16 amino acids. The CDR3 here is CASSLVEGAGNTEAFF. The CDR3 DNA follows: TGTGCCAGCAGCTTAGTAGAGGGGGCTGGAAACACTGAAGCTTTCTTT.

This clone was recorded only once. The chain carries TRBV7-9 and TRBJ1-1, with 7 bases matching TRBD1. This CDR3 is 15 amino acids long. The germline V gene encodes CDR1 SEHNR and CDR2 FQNEAQ (reference sequence). The V segment lost 4 bases and the J segment 1 base; nucleotides outside the gene matches: 6. The CDR3 loop is CASSSTEGANTEAFF. Here the CDR3 DNA reads TGTGCCAGCAGCTCCACCGAGGGGGCGAACACTGAAGCTTTCTTT.

The CDR3 loop is CASDGKDTQYF. The DNA of the CDR3 is TGTGCCAGCGATGGAAAAGATACGCAGTATTTT. The rearrangement joins TRBV5-6 to TRBJ2-3; D ambiguous. Trimming took off 7 bases at V and 5 bases at J, with 8 bases between the two ends. Germline CDR1 and CDR2: SGHDT and YYEEEE. This CDR3 has 11 residues. Using reference TRBV5-6 and TRBJ2-3 for the parts outside the CDR3, the full variable domain is DAGVTQSPTHLIKTRGQQVTLRCSPKSGHDTVSWYQQALGQGPQFIFQYYEEEERQRGNFPDRFSGHQFPNYSSELNVNALLLGDSALYLCASDGKDTQYFGPGTRLTVL.

This CDR3 is CASIPSSGEAVPTTDTQYF. CDR3 in DNA: TGTGCCAGCATCCCCTCAAGCGGGGAGGCTGTCCCTACCACAGATACGCAGTATTTT. The rearrangement links TRBV27 to TRBJ2-3; 7 bases are shared with TRBD2. The CDR3 is 19 amino acids. V lost 7 bases to trimming and J lost 2 bases; unmatched junction nucleotides: 21. Germline lookup yields CDR1 MNHEY and CDR2 SMNVEV (reference sequence).

About this clone: The sample holds other DNA sequences that translate to the same CDR3. DNA for the CDR3: TGTGCCAGCAGCCCGCAGCTAAGCTCCTACAATGAGCAGTTCTTC. This sequence encodes CASSPQLSSYNEQFF. This chain uses TRBV7-3 with TRBJ2-1, with no clear D. Trimming stripped 5 bases from V and 0 bases from J, with 11 bases between. The CDR3 extends over 15 amino acids. Germline assignment: CDR1 SGHTA and CDR2 FQGTGA.

The rearrangement joins TRBV6-5 to TRBJ2-5; the match to TRBD2 covers 9 bases. The end of the DNA fits TRBJ2-7 better, so the J call may be wrong. Germline CDR1 is MNHEY and CDR2 is SVGAGI. The CDR3 contains 13 residues. CDR3 DNA: TGTGCCAGCAGTTCCGGACTAGCGTTCGAGCAGTACTTC. It is translated as CASSSGLAFEQYF.

Remarks on this clone: Other DNA sequences within the sample encode an identical CDR3. The V and J genes are TRBV5-4 and TRBJ1-1, with 8 positions matching TRBD1. CDR1 is SGHNT and CDR2 is YYREEE in the germline V gene (reference sequence). V shed 1 base and J 5 bases; nucleotides not matched to a gene: 4. The CDR3 totals 14 residues. CDR3 sequence reads: CASSLQGAGTEAFF. CDR3 nucleotides: TGTGCCAGCAGCTTGCAGGGGGCAGGAACTGAAGCTTTCTTT.

The rearrangement uses TRBV18 and TRBJ1-4; TRBD1 matches 7 bases. The ends lost 6 bases at V and 8 bases at J; junction bases unmatched: 6. The V gene's germline CDR1 is KGHSH and CDR2 LQKENI. The length of the CDR3 is 13 residues. CDR3 DNA sequence: TGTGCCAGCTCCGGGGACAGTGACGAAAAACTGTTTTTT. Encoded protein: CASSGDSDEKLFF.

The chain uses TRBV27 and TRBJ2-7; no firm D call. Trimming took 0 bases from V and 5 from J, leaving 17 bases between them. The CDR3 has 16 amino acids. Germline assignment: CDR1 MNHEY and CDR2 SMNVEV (reference sequence). DNA for the CDR3: TGTGCCAGCAGTTTATCGATGGGCCCAAAAGCCCACGAGCAGTACTTC. Protein: CASSLSMGPKAHEQYF.

In the case of this clone: Distinct nucleotide sequences in the sample also encode this CDR3. The chain couples TRBV2 to TRBJ2-7; D unresolved. The CDR3 covers 12 residues. The germline V gene encodes CDR1 SNHLY and CDR2 FYNNEI. The V end was cut by 7 bases, the J end by 0 bases, with 7 bases between. The DNA of the CDR3 is TGTGCCAGCACGTACGGCTCCTACGAGCAGTACTTC. This encodes CASTYGSYEQYF.

The rearrangement joins TRBV7-9 to TRBJ1-6; possible D gene TRBD1, 6 bases. The CDR3 spans 14 residues. Germline V gene data show CDR1 as SEHNR and CDR2 as FQNEAQ (reference sequence). Trimming left V 3 bases short and J 5 bases short, with 8 bases between. The CDR3 nucleotides are TGTGCCAGCAGCTTTACAGGGAATAATTCACCCCTCCACTTT. This gives the protein CASSFTGNNSPLHF.

Concerning this clone itself: In the same sample, other DNA sequences code for this CDR3. This rearrangement joins TRBV5-1 to TRBJ2-7; D is perhaps TRBD2 (5 bases). There are 12 residues in the CDR3. V was clipped by 2 bases and J by 4 bases, with 7 bases between them. Germline CDR1 is SGHRS and CDR2 is YFSETQ. The CDR3 spells CASSLPGYEQYF. DNA for the CDR3: TGCGCCAGCAGCTTACCGGGGTACGAGCAGTACTTC.

The V call is TRBV5-4, the J call TRBJ1-2, with TRBD1 matching 7 bases. V gave up 7 bases and J gave up 4 bases; unmatched junction bases: 19. This CDR3 spans 17 amino acids. CDR1 and CDR2 (germline): SGHNT, YYREEE (reference sequence). CDR3: CASERQGGPGSLYGYTF. In DNA, the CDR3 is TGTGCCAGCGAGAGACAGGGAGGACCCGGATCCCTCTATGGCTACACCTTC.

The chain joins TRBV2 to TRBJ2-7, with 7 positions matching TRBD1. The germline gives CDR1 SNHLY, CDR2 FYNNEI. The CDR3 sequence is 15 residues long. J lost 0 bases, V lost 6 bases, and 8 bases had no gene match. In DNA, the CDR3 is TGTGCCAGCAGCCGTGGACAGGAGACCTCCTACGAGCAGTACTTC. Residues: CASSRGQETSYEQYF.

For this clone: The germline gene is not matched at one end of the junction; a read error may be the cause. The sample has other DNA sequences that encode this CDR3 too. V is TRBV27 and J is TRBJ2-1; 12 bases agree with TRBD2. The V gene's germline CDR1 is MNHEY and CDR2 SMNVEV (reference sequence). CDR3 length: 16 residues. CDR3 sequence (DNA): TGTGCCAGCAGTTCTCGACTAGCGGGGGCCTATAATGAGCAGTTCTTC. Its protein product is CASSSRLAGAYNEQFF.

The chain links TRBV27 to TRBJ2-1; 11 positions match TRBD2. Trimming took 6 bases from V and 10 from J; bases not matched to a gene: 11. The CDR3 loop spans 15 amino acids. CDR1 is MNHEY and CDR2 is SMNVEV in the germline V gene (reference sequence). The CDR3 loop is CASRGLAGGQEEQFF. The CDR3 nucleotides read TGTGCCAGCAGGGGGTTAGCGGGGGGGCAGGAAGAGCAGTTCTTC.

The rearrangement joins TRBV4-1 to TRBJ2-7; 10 nucleotides align to TRBD2. The CDR3 consists of 15 residues. With V trimmed by 7 bases and J by 4 bases, 10 bases remained unmatched. Germline V gene sequence: CDR1 MGHRA, CDR2 YSYEKL. CDR3 coding DNA: TGCGCCAGCACCTCGATAGCGGGAGGCCAATACGAGCAGTACTTC. Its translation is CASTSIAGGQYEQYF.

The CDR3 DNA follows: TGTGCCAGCAGCTTAGTGGGACCCATTAGCTACGAGCAGTACTTC. This translates into CASSLVGPISYEQYF. The gene calls are TRBV13 and TRBJ2-7; D tentatively fits TRBD1 or TRBD2 (5 bases each). Trimming shortened V by 1 base and J by 3 bases, and 13 bases separated the two germline ends. The CDR3 extends over 15 amino acids. The V gene's germline CDR1 is PRHDT and CDR2 FYEKMQ (reference sequence).

The CDR3 DNA sequence: TGTGCCAGCAGTTACTCGGCCCAGGGCTTTTACACTGAAGCTTTCTTT. It codes for CASSYSAQGFYTEAFF. This chain links TRBV6-5 with TRBJ1-1; maybe TRBD1 (5 bases). V was pared by 0 bases and J by 3 bases, with 14 bases between. The CDR3 totals 16 residues. Germline CDR1 MNHEY, CDR2 SVGAGI.